The T cell receptor (beta chain) under discussion was sequenced for a study of breast tumors, draining lymph nodes, adjacent tissues. Samples came from axillary lymph nodes draining the breast cancer. J lost 6 bases, V lost 6 bases, and 7 bases had no gene match. The CDR3 loop spans 13 amino acids. CDR1 is MNHEY and CDR2 is SVGAGI in the germline V gene. Overall study findings and caveats: Tumor T cell lymph node origin was a supported hypothesis, not proven. The data were judged consistent with most tumor T cells coming from lymph node and expanding in tumor. Tumors had less TCR diversity than lymph nodes, more than nontumor tissue. Luminal-like breast cancer showed significantly higher tumor–nontumor repertoire similarity than basal-like.

This clonotype was recorded many times. Its antigen is unknown. TCRdb reprocessed the multiplex PCR reads with MiXCR, giving one entry per CDR3 protein. The sample contains about 270,000 distinct CDR3 sequences, over 30% of which appear only once. The source of this sequence is a female donor with breast cancer. Some clones in this sample may be carry-over from other donors' samples. The chain has TRBV6-5 and TRBJ2-7, with 8 positions matching TRBD1. The sample was axillary lymph node tissue. The CDR3 protein is CASRDRVMGEQYF. In DNA form, the CDR3 reads TGTGCCAGCAGGGACAGGGTTATGGGCGAGCAGTACTTC.